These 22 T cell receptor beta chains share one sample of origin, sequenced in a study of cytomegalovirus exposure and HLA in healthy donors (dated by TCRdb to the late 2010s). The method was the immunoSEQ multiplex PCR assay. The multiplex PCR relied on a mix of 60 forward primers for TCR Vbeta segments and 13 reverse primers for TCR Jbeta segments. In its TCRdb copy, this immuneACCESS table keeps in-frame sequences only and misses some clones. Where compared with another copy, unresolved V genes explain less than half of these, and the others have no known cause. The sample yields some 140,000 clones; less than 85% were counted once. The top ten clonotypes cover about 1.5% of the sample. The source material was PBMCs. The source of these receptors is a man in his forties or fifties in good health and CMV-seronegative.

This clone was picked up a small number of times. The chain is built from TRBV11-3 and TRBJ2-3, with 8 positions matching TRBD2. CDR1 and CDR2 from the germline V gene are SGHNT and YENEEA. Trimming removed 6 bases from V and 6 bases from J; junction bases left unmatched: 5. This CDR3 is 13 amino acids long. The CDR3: CASSLLADDTQYF. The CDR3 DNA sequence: TGTGCCAGCAGTTTACTAGCGGACGATACGCAGTATTTT.

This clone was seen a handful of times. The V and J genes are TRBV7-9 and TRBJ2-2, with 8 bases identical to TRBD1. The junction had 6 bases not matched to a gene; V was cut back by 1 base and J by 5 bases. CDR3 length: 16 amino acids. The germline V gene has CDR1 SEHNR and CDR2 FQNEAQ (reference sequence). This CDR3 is CASSLGETGETGELFF. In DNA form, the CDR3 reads TGTGCCAGCAGCTTAGGAGAGACAGGGGAGACCGGGGAGCTGTTTTTT.

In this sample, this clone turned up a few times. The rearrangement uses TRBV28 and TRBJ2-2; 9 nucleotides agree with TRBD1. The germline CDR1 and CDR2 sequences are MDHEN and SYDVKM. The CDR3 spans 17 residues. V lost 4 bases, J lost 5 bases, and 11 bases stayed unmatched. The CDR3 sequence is CASSSSGQGFWTGELFF. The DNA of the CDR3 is TGTGCCAGCAGTTCATCGGGACAGGGTTTTTGGACCGGGGAGCTGTTTTTT.

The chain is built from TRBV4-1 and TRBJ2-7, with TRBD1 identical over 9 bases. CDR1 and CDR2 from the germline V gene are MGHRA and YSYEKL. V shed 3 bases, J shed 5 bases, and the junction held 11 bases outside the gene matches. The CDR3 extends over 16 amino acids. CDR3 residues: CASSHGNRGQVDEQYF. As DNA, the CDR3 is TGCGCCAGCAGCCATGGCAACAGGGGGCAGGTTGACGAGCAGTACTTC.

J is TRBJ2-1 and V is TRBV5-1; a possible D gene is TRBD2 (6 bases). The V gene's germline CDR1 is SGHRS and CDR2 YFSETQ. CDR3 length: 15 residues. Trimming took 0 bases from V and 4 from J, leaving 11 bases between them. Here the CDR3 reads CASSLGLGRYNEQFF. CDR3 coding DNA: TGCGCCAGCAGCTTGGGCCTGGGGAGGTACAATGAGCAGTTCTTC.

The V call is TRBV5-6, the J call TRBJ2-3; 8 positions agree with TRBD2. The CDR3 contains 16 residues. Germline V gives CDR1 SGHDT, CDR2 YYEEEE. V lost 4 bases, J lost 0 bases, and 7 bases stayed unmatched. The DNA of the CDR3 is TGTGCCAGCAGCCTGGGGCGGGGGGAAAGCACAGATACGCAGTATTTT. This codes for CASSLGRGESTDTQYF.

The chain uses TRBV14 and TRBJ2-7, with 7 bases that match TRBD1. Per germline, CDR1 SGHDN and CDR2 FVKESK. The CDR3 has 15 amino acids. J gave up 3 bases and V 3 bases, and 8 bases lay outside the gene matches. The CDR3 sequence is CASSHRDRADYEQYF. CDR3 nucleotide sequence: TGTGCCAGCAGCCACCGAGACAGGGCCGACTACGAGCAGTACTTC.

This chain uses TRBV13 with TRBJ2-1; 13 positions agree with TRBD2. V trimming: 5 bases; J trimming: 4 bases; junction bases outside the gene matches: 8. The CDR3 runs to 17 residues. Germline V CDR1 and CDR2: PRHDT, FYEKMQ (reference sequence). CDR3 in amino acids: CASSAGLAGAGYNEQFF. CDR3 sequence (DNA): TGTGCCAGCAGCGCCGGACTAGCGGGGGCGGGATACAATGAGCAGTTCTTC.

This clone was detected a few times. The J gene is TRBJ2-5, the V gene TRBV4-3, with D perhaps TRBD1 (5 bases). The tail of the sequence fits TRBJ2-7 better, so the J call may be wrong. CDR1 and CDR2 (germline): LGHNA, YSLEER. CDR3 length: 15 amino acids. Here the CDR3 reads CASSQDQSGAFEQYF. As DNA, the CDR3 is TGCGCCAGCAGCCAAGATCAGTCTGGGGCATTCGAGCAGTACTTC.

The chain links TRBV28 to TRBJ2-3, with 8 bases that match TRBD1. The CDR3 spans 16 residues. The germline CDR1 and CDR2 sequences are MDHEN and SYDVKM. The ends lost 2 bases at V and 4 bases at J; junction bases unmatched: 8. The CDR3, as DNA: TGTGCCAGCAGTTTAGGCCCGGACAGGGACCCAGATACGCAGTATTTT. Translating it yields CASSLGPDRDPDTQYF.

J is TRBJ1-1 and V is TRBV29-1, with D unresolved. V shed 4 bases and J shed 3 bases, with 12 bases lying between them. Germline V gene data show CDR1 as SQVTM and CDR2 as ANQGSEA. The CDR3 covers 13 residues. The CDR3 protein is CSVAGPRDTEAFF. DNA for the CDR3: TGCAGCGTTGCGGGCCCGAGGGACACTGAAGCTTTCTTT.

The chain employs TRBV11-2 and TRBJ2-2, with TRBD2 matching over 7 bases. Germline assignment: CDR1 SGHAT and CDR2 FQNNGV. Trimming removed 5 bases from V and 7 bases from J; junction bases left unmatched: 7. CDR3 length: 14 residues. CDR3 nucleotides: TGTGCCAGCAGCCCCAGCGGGGCCCTCGGGGAGCTGTTTTTT. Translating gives CASSPSGALGELFF.

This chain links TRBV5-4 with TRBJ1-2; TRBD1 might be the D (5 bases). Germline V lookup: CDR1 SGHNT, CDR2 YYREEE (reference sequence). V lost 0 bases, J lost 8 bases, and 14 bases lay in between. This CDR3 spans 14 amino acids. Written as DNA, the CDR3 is TGTGCCAGCAGCTTGGGGGGCTTCGATCGGGGCTACACCTTC. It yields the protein CASSLGGFDRGYTF.

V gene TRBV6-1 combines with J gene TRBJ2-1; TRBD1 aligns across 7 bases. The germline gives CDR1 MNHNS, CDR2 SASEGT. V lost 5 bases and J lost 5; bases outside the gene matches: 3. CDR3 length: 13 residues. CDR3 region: CASSRQGNNEQFF. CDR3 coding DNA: TGTGCCAGCAGTAGACAGGGAAACAATGAGCAGTTCTTC.

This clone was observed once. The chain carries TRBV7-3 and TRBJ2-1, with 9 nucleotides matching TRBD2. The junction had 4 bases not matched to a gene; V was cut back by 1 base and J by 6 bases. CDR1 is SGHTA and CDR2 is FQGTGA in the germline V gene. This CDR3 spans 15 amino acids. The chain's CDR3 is CASSLIGTSINEQFF. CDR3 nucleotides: TGTGCCAGCAGCTTAATCGGGACTAGCATCAATGAGCAGTTCTTC.

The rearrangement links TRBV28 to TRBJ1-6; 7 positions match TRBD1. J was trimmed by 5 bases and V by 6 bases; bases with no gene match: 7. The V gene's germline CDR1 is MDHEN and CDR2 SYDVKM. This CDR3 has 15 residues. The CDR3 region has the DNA TGTGCCAGCAGGCCACAGGGGCGGGATAATTCACCCCTCCACTTT. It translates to CASRPQGRDNSPLHF.

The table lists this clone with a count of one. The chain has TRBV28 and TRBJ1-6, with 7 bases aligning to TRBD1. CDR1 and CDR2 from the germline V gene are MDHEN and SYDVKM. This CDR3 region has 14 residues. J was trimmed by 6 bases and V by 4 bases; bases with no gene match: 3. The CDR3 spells CASSSGQSNSPLHF. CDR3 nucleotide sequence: TGTGCCAGCAGTTCGGGACAGAGTAATTCACCCCTCCACTTT.

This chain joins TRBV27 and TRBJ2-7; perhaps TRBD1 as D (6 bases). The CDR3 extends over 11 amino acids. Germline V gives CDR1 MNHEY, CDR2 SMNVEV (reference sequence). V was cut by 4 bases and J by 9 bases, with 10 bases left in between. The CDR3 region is CASSSGVLQYF. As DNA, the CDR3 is TGTGCCAGCAGTTCAGGGGTTCTGCAGTACTTC.

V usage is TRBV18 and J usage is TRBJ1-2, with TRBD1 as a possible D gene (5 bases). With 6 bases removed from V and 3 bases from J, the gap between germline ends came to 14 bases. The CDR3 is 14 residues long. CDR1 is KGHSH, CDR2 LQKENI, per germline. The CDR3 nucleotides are TGTGCCAGCTCCACCGATGCGGGGGACTATGGCTACACCTTC. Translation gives CASSTDAGDYGYTF.

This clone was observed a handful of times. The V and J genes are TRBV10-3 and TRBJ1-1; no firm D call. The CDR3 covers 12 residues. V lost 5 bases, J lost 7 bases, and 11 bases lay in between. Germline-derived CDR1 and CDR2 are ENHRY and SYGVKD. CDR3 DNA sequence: TGTGCCATCAGTCTCGACACCTATGAAGCTTTCTTT. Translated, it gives CAISLDTYEAFF.

The CDR3 coding sequence is TGTGCCAGCAGCGTAGCTGGGACAGGGTGGGATGAGCAGTTCTTC. Residues: CASSVAGTGWDEQFF. The chain is built from TRBV9 and TRBJ2-1, with 9 nucleotides matching TRBD1. The CDR3 contains 15 residues. The germline CDR1 and CDR2 sequences are SGDLS and YYNGEE. The J segment lost 8 bases and the V segment lost 0 bases, leaving 6 bases of the junction unmatched.

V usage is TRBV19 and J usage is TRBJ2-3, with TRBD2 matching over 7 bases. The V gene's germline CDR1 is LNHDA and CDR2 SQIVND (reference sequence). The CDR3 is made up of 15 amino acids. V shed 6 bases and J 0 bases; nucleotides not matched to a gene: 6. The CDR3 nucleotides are TGTGCCAGTAGCCTACTAGCGTCTAGCACAGATACGCAGTATTTT. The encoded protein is CASSLLASSTDTQYF.